This TCR beta chain came from a study of CD8 T cells in ankylosing spondylitis. Study-wide findings and caveats: Characteristic, it appeared, of ankylosing spondylitis blood was a TCR beta motif of eight or nine highly homologous variants. Disease-linked clones were CD8+ and relatively rare in peripheral blood.

TCR beta libraries were made by quantitative 5'-RACE with molecular barcodes. Via MiXCR, TCRdb re-called the 5' RACE reads, giving one row per CDR3 protein. The data show 300,000 to 350,000 distinct CDR3 sequences, more than 20% seen once. Turning to this clonotype: Its antigen is not known. Mismatch with germline at one junction end may stem from a read error.

Germline V gives CDR1 MNHNY, CDR2 SVGAGI (reference sequence). There are 13 residues in the CDR3. Sequences were obtained from blood, either unsorted or a sorted T cell fraction (not recorded which). The chain uses TRBV6-6 and TRBJ2-1; 12 bases map to TRBD2. The sequence derives from a female donor with ankylosing spondylitis or in good health (not recorded which). The CDR3 protein is CASSSWTSGKEVF. CDR3 DNA sequence: TGTGCCAGCAGTTCCTGGACTAGCGGGAAAGAAGTCTTC.